These 10 T cell receptor beta chains share one sample of origin, sequenced in a study of neoadjuvant anti-PD-1 for oral cavity cancer. Sequenced by immunoSEQ multiplex PCR; TCRdb stores in-frame clones only, minus some. The data contain more than 15,000 clones, about three fifths of them seen just once; the ten biggest clones take up 2.5% to 3%. The sequenced sample was PBMCs, obtained before nivolumab (anti-PD-1) treatment. The receptors here all came from a person aged 35-79 years with oral cavity squamous cell carcinoma.

The genes are TRBV7-2 and TRBJ1-2; D gene ambiguous. This CDR3 has 15 residues. V was clipped by 1 base and J by 2 bases, with 11 bases between them. Germline V gene sequence: CDR1 SGHTA, CDR2 FQGNSA. Here the CDR3 DNA reads TGTGCCAGCAGCTTAGGGGCAGGAATAAACTATGGCTACACCTTC. Translated: CASSLGAGINYGYTF.

This clone was found a few times. CDR3 DNA sequence: TGTGCCAGCAGTTTCGGGGCTAGCGGGAGCACAGATACGCAGTATTTT. Its protein product is CASSFGASGSTDTQYF. V gene TRBV27 combines with J gene TRBJ2-3, with 8 nucleotides matching TRBD2. J lost 0 bases, V lost 3 bases, and 5 bases had no gene match. This CDR3 has 16 residues. The V gene's germline CDR1 is MNHEY and CDR2 SMNVEV (reference sequence).

This CDR3 reads CASSDSRQGKGERNEKLFF. The CDR3 nucleotides are TGTGCCAGCAGTGACTCCCGACAGGGAAAAGGTGAGCGGAATGAAAAACTGTTTTTT. The chain has TRBV6-4 and TRBJ1-4; 7 bases are a match to TRBD1. The germline CDR1 and CDR2 sequences are MRHNA and SNTAGT. This CDR3 is 19 amino acids long. Trimming removed 0 bases from V and 5 bases from J; junction bases left unmatched: 15.

The rearrangement uses TRBV19 and TRBJ2-3, with D uncertain. Germline-derived CDR1 and CDR2 are LNHDA and SQIVND (reference sequence). V lost 4 bases and J 7 bases, leaving 9 bases between the germline ends. This CDR3 contains 12 residues. CDR3 nucleotides: TGTGCCAGTAGTAGTGGAGACAATACGCAGTATTTT. Protein product: CASSSGDNTQYF.

The chain links TRBV5-1 to TRBJ1-4; 7 bases agree with TRBD1. This CDR3 is 15 amino acids long. Germline-derived CDR1 and CDR2 are SGHRS and YFSETQ. V was clipped by 2 bases and J by 2 bases; unmatched bases: 3. Here the CDR3 reads CASSFIQGTNEKLFF. CDR3 nucleotide sequence: TGCGCCAGCAGCTTCATACAGGGGACTAATGAAAAACTGTTTTTT.

The chain joins TRBV30 to TRBJ2-1, with TRBD2 identical over 9 bases. CDR1 is GTSNPN and CDR2 is SVGIG in the germline V gene (reference sequence). With V trimmed by 4 bases and J by 7 bases, 8 bases remained unmatched. The CDR3 length is 14 residues. The CDR3 coding sequence is TGTGCCTGGAATAAAAGCGGGAGGAGGAATGAGCAGTTCTTC. The encoded protein is CAWNKSGRRNEQFF.

This clone occurred a few times. V and J are TRBV11-2 and TRBJ1-1; D is uncertain. This CDR3 is 13 amino acids long. The V gene lost 1 base and the J gene lost 1 base, with 4 bases spanning the gap. Per the germline V gene, CDR1 is SGHAT and CDR2 is FQNNGV. CDR3 DNA sequence: TGTGCCAGCAGCTTAGGAGGGAACACTGAAGCTTTCTTT. This encodes CASSLGGNTEAFF.

CDR3 region: CAWRAAPGQRDTEAFF. Here the CDR3 DNA reads TGTGCCTGGAGAGCGGCGCCGGGACAGAGAGACACTGAAGCTTTCTTT. The rearrangement links TRBV30 to TRBJ1-1, with 7 nucleotides matching TRBD1. Germline trimming cut 3 bases from V and 3 bases from J; bases unmatched to any gene: 13. Germline V gene lookup returns CDR1 GTSNPN and CDR2 SVGIG (reference sequence). The CDR3 totals 16 residues.

This clone appeared a few times. The chain has TRBV5-6 and TRBJ1-5, with TRBD1 as a possible D gene (6 bases). The CDR3 is made up of 16 amino acids. Germline CDR1 and CDR2: SGHDT and YYEEEE. Deletions cut 0 bases from V and 2 bases from J, with 12 bases between. For the CDR3, the DNA is TGTGCCAGCAGCTTGGACGGGGGCGGAGGCAATCAGCCCCAGCATTTT. Protein product: CASSLDGGGGNQPQHF.

The chain combines TRBV4-2 with TRBJ2-7; possibly TRBD2 for D (5 bases). Germline assignment: CDR1 LGHNA and CDR2 YNFKEQ. Trimming shortened V by 5 bases and J by 5 bases, and 28 bases separated the two germline ends. This CDR3 has 18 amino acids. The CDR3 spells CASSSPDQPVGEIDEQYF. The CDR3 coding sequence is TGTGCCAGCAGCTCACCCGACCAACCCGTGGGAGAAATCGACGAGCAGTACTTC.